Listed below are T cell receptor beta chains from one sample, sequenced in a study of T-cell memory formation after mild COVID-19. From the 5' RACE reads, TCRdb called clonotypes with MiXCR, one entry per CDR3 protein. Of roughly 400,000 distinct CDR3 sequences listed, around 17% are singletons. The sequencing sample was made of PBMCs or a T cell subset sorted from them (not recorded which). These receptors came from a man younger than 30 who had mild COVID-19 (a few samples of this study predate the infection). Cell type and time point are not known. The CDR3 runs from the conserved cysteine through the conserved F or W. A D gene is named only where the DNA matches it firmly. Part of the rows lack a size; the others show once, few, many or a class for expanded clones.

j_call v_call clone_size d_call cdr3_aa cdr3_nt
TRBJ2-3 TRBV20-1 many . CSAKGLGTDTQYF TGCAGTGCCAAGGGACTTGGCACAGATACGCAGTATTTT
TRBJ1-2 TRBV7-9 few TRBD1 CASSPGQDLVGCTF TGTGCCAGCAGCCCAGGACAGGATTTGGTCGGCTGCACCTTC
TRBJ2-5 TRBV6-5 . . CASSLALGTQYF TGTGCCAGCAGTCTCGCCCTCGGGACCCAGTACTTC
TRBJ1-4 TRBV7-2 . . CASSSWANEKLFF TGTGCCAGCAGCTCCTGGGCTAATGAAAAACTGTTTTTT
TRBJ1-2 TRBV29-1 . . CSVGEAGFSGYTF TGCAGCGTTGGAGAGGCAGGGTTCTCTGGCTACACCTTC
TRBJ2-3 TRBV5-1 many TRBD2 CASSLGLAGKYTDTQYF TGCGCCAGCAGCCTGGGACTAGCGGGAAAATACACAGATACGCAGTATTTT
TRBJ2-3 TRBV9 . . CASSVEQASTDTQYF TGTGCCAGCAGCGTAGAACAGGCTAGCACAGATACGCAGTATTTT
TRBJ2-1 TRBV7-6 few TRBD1 CASSLADRVTNEQFF TGTGCCAGCAGCTTAGCGGACAGGGTGACTAATGAGCAGTTCTTC
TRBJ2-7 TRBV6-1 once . CASRGSGEGEQYF TGTGCCAGCAGGGGATCGGGCGAGGGCGAGCAGTACTTC
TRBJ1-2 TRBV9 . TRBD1 CASSATGAPKRGYTF TGTGCCAGCAGCGCCACAGGGGCCCCCAAGAGGGGCTACACCTTC
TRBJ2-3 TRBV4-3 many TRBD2 CASSQEGGSTDTQYF TGCGCCAGCAGCCAAGAGGGGGGGAGCACAGATACGCAGTATTTT
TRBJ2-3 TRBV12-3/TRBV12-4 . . CASKRTRRTDTQYF TGTGCTTCGAAACGCACAAGACGCACAGATACGCAGTATTTT
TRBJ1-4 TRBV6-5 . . CASSYSWDSTNEKLFF TGTGCCAGCAGTTACTCATGGGATTCAACTAATGAAAAACTGTTTTTT
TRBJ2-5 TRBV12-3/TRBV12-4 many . CASSLARGQETQYF TGTGCCAGCAGTTTAGCGCGCGGCCAAGAGACCCAGTACTTC
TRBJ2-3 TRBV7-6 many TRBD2 CASSPRYTSGTDTQYF TGTGCCAGCAGCCCGAGGTATACTAGCGGCACAGATACGCAGTATTTT
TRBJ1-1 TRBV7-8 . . CASSSRAGVNTEAFF TGTGCCAGCAGTTCCAGAGCAGGGGTGAACACTGAAGCTTTCTTT
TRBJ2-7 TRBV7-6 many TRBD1 CASSSRTGEKSYEQYF TGTGCCAGCAGCTCAAGGACAGGGGAGAAGTCCTACGAGCAGTACTTC
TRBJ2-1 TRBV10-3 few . CAISGGASEEEFF TGTGCCATCAGTGGCGGGGCGTCAGAGGAGGAGTTCTTC
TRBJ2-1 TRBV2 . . CASSVRRVSYNEQFF TGTGCCAGCAGTGTACGCCGCGTCTCCTACAATGAGCAGTTCTTC
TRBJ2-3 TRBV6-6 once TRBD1 CASSYSRDRGPTDMQYF TGTGCCAGCAGTTACTCAAGGGACAGAGGACCCACAGATATGCAGTATTTT
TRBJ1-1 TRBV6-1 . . CASMGTLNTEAFF TGTGCCAGCATGGGGACATTGAACACTGAAGCTTTCTTT
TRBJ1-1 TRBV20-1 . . CSASIGGANTEAFF TGCAGTGCTAGTATAGGGGGGGCGAACACTGAAGCTTTCTTT
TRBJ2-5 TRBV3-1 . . CASSQDVGGKTQYF TGTGCCAGCAGCCAAGATGTGGGCGGGAAGACCCAGTACTTC
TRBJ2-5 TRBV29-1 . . CSVEGYRQGEETQYF TGCAGCGTTGAAGGTTATCGCCAAGGGGAAGAGACCCAGTACTTC
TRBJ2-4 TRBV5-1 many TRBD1 CASSSGTGKRNIQYF TGCGCCAGCAGCTCGGGGACAGGGAAGAGAAACATTCAGTACTTC
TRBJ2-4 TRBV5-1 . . CASSLFPELDLAKNIQYF TGCGCCAGCAGCTTGTTCCCTGAATTGGATCTAGCCAAAAACATTCAGTACTTC